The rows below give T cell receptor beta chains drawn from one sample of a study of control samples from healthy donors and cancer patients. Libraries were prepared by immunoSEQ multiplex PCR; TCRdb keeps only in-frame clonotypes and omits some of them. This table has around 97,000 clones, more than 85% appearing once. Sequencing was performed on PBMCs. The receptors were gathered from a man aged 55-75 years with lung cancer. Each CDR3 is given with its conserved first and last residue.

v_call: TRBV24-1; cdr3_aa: CATSSGTTSTDTQYF
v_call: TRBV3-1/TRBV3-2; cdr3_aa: CASSPDRGLFWYTEAFF
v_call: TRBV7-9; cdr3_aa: CASSPTGSTNYGYTF
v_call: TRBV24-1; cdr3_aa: CATRGAEHYGYTF
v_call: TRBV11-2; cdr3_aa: CASSYSGTGTSEQYF
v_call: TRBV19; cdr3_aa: CASSMKQGRNTIYF
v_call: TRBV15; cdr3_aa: CATSRDSFWNTEAFF
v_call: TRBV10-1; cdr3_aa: CASSFDRGQNTGELFF
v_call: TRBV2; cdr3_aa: CASSGVGPGQPQHF
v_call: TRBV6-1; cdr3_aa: CASSEVGGPQRPQHF
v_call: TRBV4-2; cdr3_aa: CASRGGLNSPLHF
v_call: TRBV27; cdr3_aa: CPSSSEKRGGRTGELFF
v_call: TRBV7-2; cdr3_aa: CASSLEPKNIQYF
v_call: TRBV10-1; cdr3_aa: CASSPETLKNEQFF
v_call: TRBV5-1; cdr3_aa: CASSFVAQGTGELFF
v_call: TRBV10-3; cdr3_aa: CAAQASQRGGETQYF
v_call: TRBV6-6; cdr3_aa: CASSYPTSGDETQYF
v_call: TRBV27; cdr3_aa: CASSSLQSDRVYGYTF
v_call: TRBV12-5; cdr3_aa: CASGFGSTGYLHETQYF
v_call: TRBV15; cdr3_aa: CATSRRVPSTEAFF
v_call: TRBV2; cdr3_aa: CASSRSRENTEAFF
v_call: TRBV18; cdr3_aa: CASSPGDRSLANTGELFF
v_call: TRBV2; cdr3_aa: CASSEWEGTSTDTQYF
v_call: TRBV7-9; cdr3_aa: CASSYGLSTDTQYF
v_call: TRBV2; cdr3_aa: CASRQALGNQPQHF
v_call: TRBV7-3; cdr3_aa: CASSLSGDVYNEQFF
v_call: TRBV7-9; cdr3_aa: CASSLGFQYNEQFF
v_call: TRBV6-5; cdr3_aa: CASKFDSGPYNEQFF
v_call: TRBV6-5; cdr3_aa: CASSITGQNTEAFF
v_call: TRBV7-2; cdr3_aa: CASSSQTGGRETQYF
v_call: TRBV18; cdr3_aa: CASSPPGLAKDETQYF
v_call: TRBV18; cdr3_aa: CASSPPYRGEDTQYF
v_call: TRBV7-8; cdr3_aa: CASSFSVTGPLLAEAFF
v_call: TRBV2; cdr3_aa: CASRPGLNTEAFF
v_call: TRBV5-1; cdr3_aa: CASSLVPGSSYNEQFF
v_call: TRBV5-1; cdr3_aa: CASRLPGANEKLFF
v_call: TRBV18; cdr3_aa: CASSPRQGALNTEAFF
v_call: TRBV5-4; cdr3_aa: CASSSGPGSNYGYTF
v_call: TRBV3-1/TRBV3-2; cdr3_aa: CASSQAVGNTIYF
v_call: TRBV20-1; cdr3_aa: CSGQQNTEAFF
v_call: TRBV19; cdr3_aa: CASSPQRFSGNTIYF
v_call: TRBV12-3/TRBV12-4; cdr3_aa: CASTIQGYGYTF
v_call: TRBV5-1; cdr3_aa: CASSLRQGATGELFF
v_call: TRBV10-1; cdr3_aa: CASSELRTGAQSPLHF
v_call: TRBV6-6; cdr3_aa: CASRFSMADRNTIYF
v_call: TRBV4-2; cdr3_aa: CASSPETSVSTDTQYF
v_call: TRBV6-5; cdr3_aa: CASKNSLGTDTQYF
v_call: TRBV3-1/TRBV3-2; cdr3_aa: CASSQDTSGTGRNTIYF
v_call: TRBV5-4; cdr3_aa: CASSPWTSGGETQYF
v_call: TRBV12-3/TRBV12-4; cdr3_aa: CASSTDIGYEQYF
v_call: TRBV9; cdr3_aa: CASSASTSAETQYF
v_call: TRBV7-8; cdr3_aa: CASSLRDRGMNTEAFF
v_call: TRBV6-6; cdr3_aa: CASNDGAGELFF
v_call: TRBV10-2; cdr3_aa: CASRFLAGGPEETQYF
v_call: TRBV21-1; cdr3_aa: CASSRKGLSFGYTF
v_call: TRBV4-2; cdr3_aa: CASSQGSANTEAFF
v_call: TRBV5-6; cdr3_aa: CASSQTYWDGSSGANVLTF
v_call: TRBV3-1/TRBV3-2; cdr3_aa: CASIRQGVGTEAFF
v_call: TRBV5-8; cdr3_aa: CASSLALILITGELFF
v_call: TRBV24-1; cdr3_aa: CATSETGSMNTEAFF